One TCR beta chain is described in this entry. What it binds is not known. Random hexamers were used to reverse transcribe an amount of roughly 0.5 to 1 ug RNA. TCRdb ran MiXCR on the immunoSEQ multiplex PCR reads and lists one entry per CDR3 protein. The data contain about 140,000 distinct CDR3 sequences, roughly 95% of them singletons. Per the germline V gene, CDR1 is SGDLS and CDR2 is YYNGEE. V gave up 4 bases and J gave up 1 base; unmatched junction bases: 7. CDR3 length equals 16 residues. High-throughput TCR beta sequencing covered peripheral CD8+ and CD4+ T cells. TEMRA cells were enriched by FACS, and CD4+ and CD8+ T cells were negatively isolated. The entry originates in a study of CD8 T cells in Susac syndrome. Study-wide points: As the study acknowledged, the number of individuals who were part of its TCR sequencing and HLA analysis was relatively small.

This sequence was found in a human donor with multiple sclerosis. Sequencing was performed on CD4+ T cells from PBMCs. The chain is built from TRBV9 and TRBJ1-1; TRBD1 matches at 10 bases. The CDR3 DNA reads as TGTGCCAGCAGCCTAGACAGGGGGCTAGGGAACACTGAAGCTTTCTTT. Protein product: CASSLDRGLGNTEAFF.